A selection of T cell receptor beta chains follows, all from one sample in a study of blood T cell repertoires in COVID-19. Here immunoSEQ multiplex PCR was the method, and the copy in TCRdb shows in-frame clones only, minus some. Of approximately 150,000 clones in the sample, roughly 87% were seen once. The sequencing input was peripheral blood. All receptors come from a human donor in a cohort sampled during active COVID-19. The CDR3 runs from the conserved cysteine through the conserved F or W. The D gene is left open where the match is weak. Clone size is shown for a subset of rows, as once, few, many or a class of expanded clone.

j_call v_call d_call clone_size cdr3_nt cdr3_aa
TRBJ2-1 TRBV10-3 TRBD2 . TGTGCCACCGGCAGCGGGGTTGACAATGAGCAGTTCTTC CATGSGVDNEQFF
TRBJ1-3 TRBV5-6 . . TGTGCCACCGCCCCAGGGTCAGGAAACACCATATATTTT CATAPGSGNTIYF
TRBJ2-7 TRBV18 . . TGTGCCAGCTCACCGGGGGGGCCCCACTACGAGCAGTACTTC CASSPGGPHYEQYF
TRBJ2-1 TRBV28 TRBD1 . TGTGCCAGCAGTTCCCTGGCGGCGGGACAGGTGATCTCCTACAATGAGCAGTTCTTC CASSSLAAGQVISYNEQFF
TRBJ2-7 TRBV6-5 TRBD2 . TGTGCCAGCCTTGGGGGTGTAGGGCGGGAGAAGTACTTC CASLGGVGREKYF
TRBJ2-3 TRBV28 TRBD2 . TGTGCCAGCAGTTTATTTTTGGTTGGACTAGCGGGACTTAGCACAGATACGCAGTATTTT CASSLFLVGLAGLSTDTQYF
TRBJ1-6 TRBV27 . once TGTGCCAGCACCCTACAGGGCAGGAATTCACCCCTCCACTTT CASTLQGRNSPLHF
TRBJ2-2 TRBV6-1 TRBD2 . TGTGCCAGCAGTGAAGTGGTAGCGGGGGGGCCGAACACCGGGGAGCTGTTTTTT CASSEVVAGGPNTGELFF
TRBJ2-1 TRBV19 TRBD2 . TGTGCCAGTAGTATTAGCCTAGCGGGACGAATAGGCAATGAGCAGTTCTTC CASSISLAGRIGNEQFF
TRBJ2-2 TRBV6-6 . . TGTGCCAGCAGGTCAGACGAGCGCACCGGGGAGCTGTTTTTT CASRSDERTGELFF
TRBJ2-7 TRBV5-1 TRBD2 . TGCGCCAGCAGCTTGGATAGGCGGGAGTTCGACGAGCAGTACTTC CASSLDRREFDEQYF
TRBJ1-2 TRBV19 . . TGTGCCAGTAGTATTGTACAGGGACCCTATGGCTACACCTTC CASSIVQGPYGYTF
TRBJ2-3 TRBV10-3 . . TGTGCCATCAGCGGCGTGCGGGACCCTAGCACAGATACGCAGTATTTT CAISGVRDPSTDTQYF
TRBJ1-6 TRBV30 . . TGTGCCTGGCGGGACAACTATAATTCACCCCTCCACTTT CAWRDNYNSPLHF
TRBJ2-2 TRBV27 TRBD1 . TGTGCCAGCAGGACACAGGGGACCGGGGAGCTGTTTTTT CASRTQGTGELFF
TRBJ1-2 TRBV30 . . TGTGCCTGGAGTGTAACAGGGCCGAGCTACACCTTC CAWSVTGPSYTF
TRBJ1-1 TRBV19 . . TGTGCCAGTAGTATAGTTGGGGCAATGAACACTGAAGCTTTCTTT CASSIVGAMNTEAFF
TRBJ1-6 TRBV6-1 . . TGTGCCAGCAGTGAACCAACAGCTAATTCACCCCTCCACTTT CASSEPTANSPLHF
TRBJ1-2 TRBV30 TRBD1 . TGTGCCTGGAGTCAGGGCGAGTTGCAGGGGGCCTACTATGGCTACACCTTC CAWSQGELQGAYYGYTF
TRBJ2-2 TRBV5-1 TRBD1 . TGCGCCAGCAGCCCAAACGGACAGGGTACCGGGGAGCTGTTTTTT CASSPNGQGTGELFF
TRBJ2-7 TRBV29-1 TRBD1 . TGCAGCGTTGACGAGGGGACCGGGACAGGGGCCTATGAGCAGTACTTC CSVDEGTGTGAYEQYF
TRBJ2-7 TRBV6-2/TRBV6-3 TRBD1 . TGTGCCAGCAGTTCCCGGTGGGACAGGGTCTACGAGCAGTACTTC CASSSRWDRVYEQYF
TRBJ2-5 TRBV7-2 TRBD2 few TGTGCCAGCAGCCCTAGCGGGGTGGAGACCCAGTACTTC CASSPSGVETQYF
TRBJ2-7 TRBV4-1 TRBD1 . TGCGCCAGCAGCCAAGGTCCACAGGGGGGCCCCTACGAGCAGTACTTC CASSQGPQGGPYEQYF
TRBJ2-1 TRBV10-1 TRBD2 . TGCGCCAGCAGCCCGACTAGCGGGGACTACAATGAGCAGTTCTTC CASSPTSGDYNEQFF
TRBJ1-1 TRBV3-1/TRBV3-2 . . TGTGCCAGCAGCCCCCCCACCTCTAGGACTGAAGCTTTCTTT CASSPPTSRTEAFF
TRBJ2-5 TRBV7-9 TRBD1 . TGTGCCAGCAGCTTAGGGTCGAGACCGGGACAGTACGGAGAGACCCAGTACTTC CASSLGSRPGQYGETQYF
TRBJ1-6 TRBV19 . . TGTGCCAGTAGTATGCAAGGGGATGGTAATTCACCCCTCCACTTT CASSMQGDGNSPLHF
TRBJ1-2 TRBV9 . . TGTGCCAGCAGCGGACGAGGGAGTTCAGACTATGGCTACACCTTC CASSGRGSSDYGYTF
TRBJ2-7 TRBV27 TRBD2 . TGTGCCAGCAGCAGCCCCTCGCGGGGGGGTCAGTACGAGCAGTACTTC CASSSPSRGGQYEQYF
TRBJ1-1 TRBV6-1 . . TGTGCCAGCAGTGACGGCGGAGGAGGAGGGAACACTGAAGCTTTCTTT CASSDGGGGGNTEAFF
TRBJ1-4 TRBV19 TRBD1 . TGTGCCAGTACCCCGACAGGGTATAAGGAAAAACTGTTTTTT CASTPTGYKEKLFF
TRBJ1-3 TRBV9 . . TGTGCCAGCAGCACCCAGAGGGGAAACACCATATATTTT CASSTQRGNTIYF
TRBJ2-1 TRBV9 TRBD2 . TGTGCCAGCAGCCAACTGGGTGGGCGGGAGCCCTACAATGAGCAGTTCTTC CASSQLGGREPYNEQFF
TRBJ1-1 TRBV4-2 . . TGTGCCAGCAGCCAAACCGACAGAACGAACACTGAAGCTTTCTTT CASSQTDRTNTEAFF
TRBJ2-7 TRBV24-1 TRBD2 . TGTGCCACCAGTAGCCGGGAGGGATACGAGCAGTACTTC CATSSREGYEQYF
TRBJ2-7 TRBV5-6 . . TGTGCCAGCACCTTGCACATGGGACTCACCTACGAGCAGTACTTC CASTLHMGLTYEQYF
TRBJ1-5 TRBV27 . . TGTGCCAGCAGTTTGCGGGCTCATCAGCCCCAGCATTTT CASSLRAHQPQHF
TRBJ2-3 TRBV7-2 TRBD2 . TGTGCCAGCAGCGCTACTAGCGGGGGGCCTCATACGCAGTATTTT CASSATSGGPHTQYF
TRBJ2-7 TRBV10-3 . . TGTGCCATCAGTGACTACGTATCTTCCTACGAGCAGTACTTC CAISDYVSSYEQYF
TRBJ1-1 TRBV2 TRBD1 . TGTGCCAGCACGGACAGGGGTATCATGAACACTGAAGCTTTCTTT CASTDRGIMNTEAFF
TRBJ1-5 TRBV3-1/TRBV3-2 TRBD1 . TGTGCCAGCAGCCAAGGGCCAGGGGGTTTCGGTGAGCCCCAGCATTTT CASSQGPGGFGEPQHF
TRBJ2-2 TRBV2 . . TGTGCCAGCGGGAGGGGGATGGAGACCGGGGAGCTGTTTTTT CASGRGMETGELFF
TRBJ1-5 TRBV4-1 . . TGCGCCAGCAGCCAAGTTTGGGGGCAAAGCAATCAGCCCCAGCATTTT CASSQVWGQSNQPQHF
TRBJ2-7 TRBV19 TRBD2 . TGTGCCAGTAGCTATAGCGGGAGGGACACCTACGAGCAGTACTTC CASSYSGRDTYEQYF
TRBJ2-7 TRBV11-3 TRBD2 . TGTGCCAGCAGCCTATTATCAGGCGGGAGCTACGAGCAGTACTTC CASSLLSGGSYEQYF
TRBJ1-3 TRBV9 TRBD1 . TGTGCCAGCAGCGCAACAGGGGACTCTGGAAACACCATATATTTT CASSATGDSGNTIYF
TRBJ2-3 TRBV6-6 TRBD2 . TGTGCCAGCAGTCCTCGACTAGCGGGGGGGACTTCGGATACGCAGTATTTT CASSPRLAGGTSDTQYF
TRBJ1-6 TRBV18 TRBD1 . TGTGCCAGCTCCGGACAGGGCCATTATAATTCACCCCTCCACTTT CASSGQGHYNSPLHF
TRBJ2-3 TRBV7-3 TRBD2 . TGTGCCAGCAGCACCGGACTAGCGGGAAAGGCAGATACGCAGTATTTT CASSTGLAGKADTQYF
TRBJ2-7 TRBV10-3 . . TGTGCCATCAGTAAGTTCGGGGAGGCGGAGGAGTACTACGAGCAGTACTTC CAISKFGEAEEYYEQYF
TRBJ2-3 TRBV6-1 . . TGTGCCAGCAGTGATTTCGGGGTCCCAGATACGCAGTATTTT CASSDFGVPDTQYF
TRBJ2-7 TRBV7-6 . . TGTGCCAGCAGCTTAGAGTTAGGCAGGGCCTACGAGCAGTACTTC CASSLELGRAYEQYF
TRBJ2-3 TRBV19 . . TGTGCCAGTAGTAGTTTGGGCAGGGGCTTCACAGATACGCAGTATTTT CASSSLGRGFTDTQYF
TRBJ1-6 TRBV3-1/TRBV3-2 . . TGTGCCAGCAGCCAAGAATGGGCAGGGGCTTCACCCCTCCACTTT CASSQEWAGASPLHF
TRBJ1-1 TRBV19 . . TGTGCCAGTAGTATTCGTCCGCTGACGGGCACTGAAGCTTTCTTT CASSIRPLTGTEAFF
TRBJ2-5 TRBV7-9 . . TGTGCCAGCAACATACCAGGGGAGACCCAGTACTTC CASNIPGETQYF
TRBJ1-1 TRBV7-8 . . TGTGCCAGCAGCTCGCCAAGAAGGGGGTTAGCTTTCTTT CASSSPRRGLAFF